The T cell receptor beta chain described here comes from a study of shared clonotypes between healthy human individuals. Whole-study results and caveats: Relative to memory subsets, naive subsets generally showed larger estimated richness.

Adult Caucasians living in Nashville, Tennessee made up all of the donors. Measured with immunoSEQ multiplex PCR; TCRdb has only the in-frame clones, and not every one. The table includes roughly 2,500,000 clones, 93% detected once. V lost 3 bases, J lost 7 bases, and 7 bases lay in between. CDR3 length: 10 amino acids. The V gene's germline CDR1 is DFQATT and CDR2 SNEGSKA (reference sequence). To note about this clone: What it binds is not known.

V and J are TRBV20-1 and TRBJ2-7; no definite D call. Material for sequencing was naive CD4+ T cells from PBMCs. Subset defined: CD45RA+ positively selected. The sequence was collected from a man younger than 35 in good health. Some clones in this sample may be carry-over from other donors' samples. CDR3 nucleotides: TGCAGTGCTAGTGAACGAGAGCAGTACTTC. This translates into CSASEREQYF.